This T cell receptor beta chain comes out of a study of beta chain features in type 1 diabetes. CDR1 is SNHLY and CDR2 is FYNNEI in the germline V gene. The CDR3 contains 14 residues. The V end lost 6 bases, the J end lost 4 bases, and 13 bases lay between the germline ends. General study points: A moderate, significant TCRB CDR3 shortening appeared in type 1 diabetes across four CD4+ subsets. Cells with high TCR expression could be over-represented when cDNA is sequenced.

Expressed TCRB transcripts were sequenced, since all the RNA that had been isolated was reverse transcribed. The average read count of naive, central memory and regulatory T cell samples was approximately 3.5 million. Data came from immunoSEQ multiplex PCR; TCRdb stores just in-frame clones and leaves some out. The sample holds hundreds of thousands of clones; 6.5% to 10% are singletons and the top ten take around 0.45%. This clone was detected ten times or more. Its target is not known. The receptor's source is a young woman in good health. The source material was central memory CD4+ T cells from blood. The genes are TRBV2 and TRBJ2-1; maybe TRBD2 (5 bases). CDR3 residues: CASRADGMYNEQFF. In DNA, the CDR3 is TGTGCCAGCAGAGCTGACGGGATGTACAATGAGCAGTTCTTC.